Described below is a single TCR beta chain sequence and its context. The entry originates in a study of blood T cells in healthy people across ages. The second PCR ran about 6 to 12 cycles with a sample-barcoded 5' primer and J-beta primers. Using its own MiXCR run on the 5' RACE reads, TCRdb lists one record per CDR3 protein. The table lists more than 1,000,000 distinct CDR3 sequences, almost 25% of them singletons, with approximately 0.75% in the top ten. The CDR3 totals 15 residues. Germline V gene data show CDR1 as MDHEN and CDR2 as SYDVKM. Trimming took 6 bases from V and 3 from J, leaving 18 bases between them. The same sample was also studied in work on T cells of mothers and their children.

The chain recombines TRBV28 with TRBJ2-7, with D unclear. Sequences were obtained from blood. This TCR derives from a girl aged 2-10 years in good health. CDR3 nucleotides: TGTGCCAGCAGCTCAGGCCGGGTCACCGGCTACGAGCAGTACTTC. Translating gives CASSSGRVTGYEQYF.